This is a list of T cell receptor beta chains from one sample in a study of T cell responses to AZD1222 COVID-19 vaccine. TCRdb's table, derived via immunoSEQ multiplex PCR, lists solely in-frame clones and lacks some. Among 130,000 to 150,000 clones, 70% to 90% were seen once, and the ten largest hold approximately 5.7%. The source material was peripheral blood, sampled on day 0 of AZD1222 vaccination. All receptors come from an adult in good health. Both conserved end residues are part of each CDR3. The D gene is left open where the match is weak. Clone size is stated in some rows and not others, as once, few, many or a class when expanded.

j_gene,v_gene,abundance,len,d_gene,CDR3aa,CDR3nt
TRBJ1-1,TRBV19,NA,13,NA,CASSIGSGTEAFF,TGTGCCAGTAGTATAGGATCAGGAACTGAAGCTTTCTTT
TRBJ1-4,TRBV11-3,NA,15,NA,CASSLGSRAGEKLFF,TGTGCCAGCAGCTTAGGATCCAGGGCGGGAGAAAAACTGTTTTTT
TRBJ2-7,TRBV7-2,NA,15,TRBD1,CASSLAPGTVYEQYF,TGTGCCAGCAGCTTAGCGCCCGGGACAGTCTACGAGCAGTACTTC
TRBJ2-2,TRBV11-3,NA,15,TRBD2,CASSSSGSLSGELFF,TGTGCCAGCAGCTCTAGCGGGAGTTTGTCCGGGGAGCTGTTTTTT
TRBJ2-7,TRBV5-1,once,14,TRBD1,CASSLWDRTYEQYF,TGCGCCAGCAGCCTATGGGACAGGACCTACGAGCAGTACTTC
TRBJ2-1,TRBV7-9,NA,15,NA,CASSRHGGVAHEQFF,TGTGCCAGCAGCCGCCACGGTGGCGTAGCCCATGAGCAGTTCTTC
TRBJ2-1,TRBV19,NA,15,NA,CASSIDRSSYNEQFF,TGTGCCAGTAGTATAGACCGGAGCTCCTACAATGAGCAGTTCTTC
TRBJ1-1,TRBV12-3/TRBV12-4,NA,13,TRBD1,CASSPGQVTEAFF,TGTGCCAGCAGCCCAGGACAGGTCACTGAAGCTTTCTTT
TRBJ1-6,TRBV7-9,NA,15,TRBD1,CASSLVAGGDSPLHF,TGTGCCAGCAGCTTAGTTGCAGGGGGGGATTCACCCCTCCACTTT
TRBJ2-7,TRBV2,NA,15,TRBD1,CASSYPGGLTYEQYF,TGTGCCAGCAGCTACCCAGGGGGCCTCACATACGAGCAGTACTTC
TRBJ1-2,TRBV28,NA,17,NA,CASVDSLVRWNEFGYTF,TGTGCCAGCGTAGACTCCCTGGTCAGGTGGAATGAATTTGGCTACACCTTC
TRBJ1-2,TRBV9,NA,16,NA,CASSVAVAGFYYGYTF,TGTGCCAGCAGCGTAGCAGTGGCAGGCTTCTACTATGGCTACACCTTC
TRBJ2-7,TRBV27,NA,14,TRBD1,CATRWGTGPYEQYF,TGTGCCACCCGTTGGGGGACAGGGCCCTACGAGCAGTACTTC
TRBJ1-1,TRBV7-9,NA,14,NA,CASSPSSPNTEAFF,TGTGCCAGCAGCCCCAGTTCCCCGAACACTGAAGCTTTCTTT
TRBJ1-2,TRBV5-1,once,17,TRBD1,CASSREGQGALNYGYTF,TGCGCCAGCAGCCGAGAGGGACAGGGGGCGCTTAACTATGGCTACACCTTC
TRBJ1-2,TRBV2,NA,13,NA,CASSVGLGIGYTF,TGTGCCAGCAGTGTGGGACTGGGGATTGGCTACACCTTC
TRBJ2-3,TRBV6-2/TRBV6-3,NA,16,TRBD1,CASSYSSRGQTDTQYF,TGTGCCAGCAGTTACTCGAGCAGGGGGCAGACAGATACGCAGTATTTT
TRBJ2-7,TRBV5-1,NA,14,NA,CASSSDWGSYEQYF,TGCGCCAGCAGCTCTGACTGGGGTTCCTACGAGCAGTACTTC
TRBJ1-4,TRBV19,NA,9,NA,CATNEKLFF,TGTGCAACGAATGAAAAACTGTTTTTT
TRBJ2-7,TRBV5-4,NA,15,TRBD2,CASSRGTSGNYEQYF,TGTGCCAGCAGCCGAGGGACTAGCGGGAACTACGAGCAGTACTTC